Listed here are 26 T cell receptor beta chains from one sample, sequenced in a study of cytomegalovirus exposure and HLA in healthy donors. In the PCR, 60 Vbeta and 13 Jbeta primers were used. Using immunoSEQ multiplex PCR, the repertoire was profiled, and TCRdb retains in-frame clones only, with some absent. Of about 150,000 clones in the sample, around 80% were seen once. Sequenced input: PBMCs. Receptors were obtained from a man in his fifties or sixties in good health and CMV-seropositive.

The chain links TRBV5-5 to TRBJ1-2, with TRBD1 matching 8 bases. The germline V gene encodes CDR1 SGHKS and CDR2 YYEKEE (reference sequence). Trimming removed 4 bases from V and 6 bases from J; junction bases left unmatched: 14. The CDR3 consists of 16 residues. The CDR3 here is CASSRVRDRGTDGYTF. Written as DNA, the CDR3 is TGTGCCAGCAGCCGCGTTAGAGACAGGGGAACGGATGGCTACACCTTC.

J is TRBJ1-1 and V is TRBV15; 7 bases line up with TRBD1. CDR3 size: 17 residues. The V gene end was trimmed by 0 bases and the J gene end by 6 bases; junction bases not matched to a gene: 13. Germline V CDR1 and CDR2: LNHNV, YYDKDF (reference sequence). This CDR3 is CATSRDSEARGLAEAFF. DNA of the CDR3: TGTGCCACCAGCAGAGATTCTGAGGCCAGGGGGTTGGCTGAAGCTTTCTTT.

This clone has more than one count but fewer than ten. The chain couples TRBV11-2 to TRBJ1-1; TRBD1 is a possible D gene (5 bases). Germline CDR1 SGHAT, CDR2 FQNNGV. The CDR3 sequence is 16 residues long. V dropped 6 bases and J dropped 1 base, with 18 bases sitting between them. The CDR3 region is CASRPLWGGTNTEAFF. CDR3 bases: TGTGCCAGCAGACCCCTGTGGGGGGGGACGAACACTGAAGCTTTCTTT. The full variable domain, in which reference TRBV11-2 and TRBJ1-1 provide the parts outside the CDR3, is EAGVAQSPRYKIIEKRQSVAFWCNPISGHATLYWYQQILGQGPKLLIQFQNNGVVDDSQLPKDRFSAERLKGVDSTLKIQPAKLEDSAVYLCASRPLWGGTNTEAFFGQGTRLTVV.

The sample holds one count of this clone. The CDR3 nucleotides read TGTGCCAGCAGTCCGTTAAGCGGGACTAGCACAGATACGCAGTATTTT. Encoded protein: CASSPLSGTSTDTQYF. V is TRBV9 and J is TRBJ2-3, with 7 bases lining up with TRBD2. The CDR3 totals 16 residues. V was clipped by 5 bases and J by 0 bases; unmatched bases: 9. Germline V gene lookup returns CDR1 SGDLS and CDR2 YYNGEE.

The chain uses TRBV27 and TRBJ2-3, with TRBD1 matching 9 bases. V lost 4 bases and J lost 0; bases outside the gene matches: 2. This CDR3 region has 15 residues. The germline gives CDR1 MNHEY, CDR2 SMNVEV (reference sequence). CDR3 nucleotides: TGTGCCAGCAGTTGGGGGACAGGGAGCACAGATACGCAGTATTTT. Its protein product is CASSWGTGSTDTQYF.

The chain has TRBV5-1 and TRBJ1-3; no clear D. CDR3 length: 17 residues. Looked up from germline, CDR1 is SGHRS and CDR2 is YFSETQ. Deletions cut 0 bases from V and 0 bases from J, with 13 bases between. The DNA of the CDR3 is TGCGCCAGCAGCTTGGCGCGGACGGGAGGCTCTGGAAACACCATATATTTT. Residues: CASSLARTGGSGNTIYF.

This sequence joins TRBV5-4 and TRBJ2-5; possible D gene TRBD1, 6 bases. CDR3 length equals 15 residues. Trimming removed 4 bases from V and 4 bases from J, with 17 bases in between. The germline V gene encodes CDR1 SGHNT and CDR2 YYREEE (reference sequence). CDR3 in amino acids: CASSPSQQGRETQYF. Written as DNA, the CDR3 is TGTGCCAGCAGCCCCTCCCAACAGGGCCGAGAGACCCAGTACTTC.

The V call is TRBV6-5, the J call TRBJ2-2; 7 bases are a match to TRBD1. The V and J ends lost 10 bases and 5 bases, in that order; junction bases with no gene match: 10. The CDR3 runs to 14 residues. CDR1 is MNHEY and CDR2 is SVGAGI in the germline V gene. CDR3 residues: CAIRGTVTTGELFF. The CDR3 nucleotides read TGTGCCATCAGAGGGACAGTAACGACCGGGGAGCTGTTTTTT.

This chain links TRBV5-4 with TRBJ2-2, with TRBD2 matching 7 bases. The trim removed 0 bases at V and 3 bases at J, leaving 5 bases unmatched. This CDR3 is built from 16 residues. From germline, CDR1 is SGHNT and CDR2 YYREEE (reference sequence). CDR3 region: CASSLGGRVHTGELFF. The CDR3 DNA sequence: TGTGCCAGCAGCTTGGGGGGGAGGGTGCACACCGGGGAGCTGTTTTTT.

V gene TRBV19 combines with J gene TRBJ2-5; 11 bases are shared with TRBD1. CDR1 and CDR2 (germline): LNHDA, SQIVND (reference sequence). J gave up 1 base and V 7 bases, and 8 bases lay outside the gene matches. This CDR3 has 16 amino acids. DNA for the CDR3: TGTGCCAGTACCGTAGGGGGGACAGGGGGCCAAGAGACCCAGTACTTC. This codes for CASTVGGTGGQETQYF.

The chain uses TRBV6-4 and TRBJ1-6, with a possible D match to TRBD1 (5 bases). V was pared by 3 bases and J by 3 bases, with 9 bases between. Looked up from germline, CDR1 is MRHNA and CDR2 is SNTAGT. This CDR3 has 15 residues. The CDR3 bases are TGTGCCAGCAGTGAATCAGGGAACTATAATTCACCCCTCCACTTT. Translated, it gives CASSESGNYNSPLHF.

The chain couples TRBV18 to TRBJ2-7, with D possibly being TRBD1 (5 bases). The ends were cut back, 3 bases at V and 0 bases at J, with 6 bases in the middle. The CDR3 spans 13 residues. Germline CDR1 reads KGHSH; CDR2 reads LQKENI. For the CDR3, the DNA is TGTGCCAGCTCACCTACAGGCTCCTACGAGCAGTACGTC. This translates into CASSPTGSYEQYV.

The chain is built from TRBV19 and TRBJ1-2; 7 bases map to TRBD1. This CDR3 spans 15 amino acids. The germline gives CDR1 LNHDA, CDR2 SQIVND (reference sequence). V dropped 7 bases and J dropped 5; count of bases not matched to a gene: 13. Written as DNA, the CDR3 is TGTGCCAGTAACAATCCGGGACAGCTTCTTTATGGCTACACCTTC. Its translation is CASNNPGQLLYGYTF.

The chain joins TRBV11-2 to TRBJ2-3; TRBD2 agrees at 8 bases. Germline trimming cut 1 base from V and 0 bases from J; bases unmatched to any gene: 12. Germline CDR1 SGHAT, CDR2 FQNNGV. This CDR3 is built from 19 residues. As DNA, the CDR3 is TGTGCCAGCAGCTTAGTGGGTAGCGGGAAAAGGGGTAGCACAGATACGCAGTATTTT. It codes for CASSLVGSGKRGSTDTQYF.

This chain links TRBV18 with TRBJ2-3; D is unclear. Germline V gene sequence: CDR1 KGHSH, CDR2 LQKENI. CDR3 length: 16 amino acids. Deletions cut 3 bases from V and 0 bases from J, with 13 bases between. Written as DNA, the CDR3 is TGTGCCAGCTCACCTCCACCCAAGACTAGCACAGATACGCAGTATTTT. Its protein product is CASSPPPKTSTDTQYF.

The chain carries TRBV4-1 and TRBJ1-4; TRBD1 might be the D (6 bases). V lost 8 bases to trimming and J lost 8 bases, with 15 bases between them. This CDR3 is 13 amino acids long. Germline V gene data show CDR1 as MGHRA and CDR2 as YSYEKL. The CDR3 DNA follows: TGCGCCAGCCGAGGGCAGGGGACGGAAAAACTGTTTTTT. Translation: CASRGQGTEKLFF.

The chain employs TRBV5-1 and TRBJ2-5; 10 bases align to TRBD2. Germline V lookup: CDR1 SGHRS, CDR2 YFSETQ. V shed 1 base, J shed 3 bases, and the junction held 9 bases outside the gene matches. The CDR3 contains 17 residues. CDR3: CASSLSRTSGIEETQYF. As DNA, the CDR3 is TGCGCCAGCAGCTTGAGTCGGACTAGCGGTATTGAAGAGACCCAGTACTTC.

V is TRBV7-9 and J is TRBJ2-7; possibly TRBD1 for D (5 bases). Germline V gene data show CDR1 as SEHNR and CDR2 as FQNEAQ (reference sequence). There are 14 residues in the CDR3. Trimming left V 5 bases short and J 4 bases short, with 15 bases between. This CDR3 reads CASSMQGTLYEQYV. As DNA, the CDR3 is TGTGCCAGCAGCATGCAGGGTACCCTATACGAGCAGTACGTC.

This rearrangement joins TRBV6-5 to TRBJ2-5; weak D call: TRBD2 (5 bases). Trimming shortened V by 6 bases and J by 4 bases, and 15 bases separated the two germline ends. CDR1 and CDR2 from the germline V gene are MNHEY and SVGAGI. The CDR3 consists of 14 residues. The CDR3 sequence: CASSLRGPRETQYF. CDR3 DNA: TGTGCCAGCAGCCTCAGAGGGCCCCGAGAGACCCAGTACTTC.

The genes are TRBV18 and TRBJ2-7; 7 positions match TRBD1. CDR1 and CDR2 from the germline V gene are KGHSH and LQKENI. V gave up 1 base and J gave up 0 bases; unmatched junction bases: 3. The CDR3 runs to 15 residues. The CDR3 DNA reads as TGTGCCAGCTCACCACAGGGGACAGCCTCCTACGAGCAGTACTTC. Its protein product is CASSPQGTASYEQYF.

J is TRBJ2-1 and V is TRBV5-1, with 13 bases fitting TRBD2. Per the germline V gene, CDR1 is SGHRS and CDR2 is YFSETQ. J gave up 6 bases and V 2 bases, and 11 bases lay outside the gene matches. This CDR3 comprises 18 residues. CDR3 nucleotide sequence: TGCGCCAGCAGCTTCGGACTAGCGGGAGCGAGAGCTCCCAATGAGCAGTTCTTC. It translates to CASSFGLAGARAPNEQFF. The full variable domain, completed using reference TRBV5-1 and TRBJ2-1, is KAGVTQTPRYLIKTRGQQVTLSCSPISGHRSVSWYQQTPGQGLQFLFEYFSETQRNKGNFPGRFSGRQFSNSRSEMNVSTLELGDSALYLCASSFGLAGARAPNEQFFGPGTRLTVL.

This clone was detected only a few times. The chain is built from TRBV7-9 and TRBJ2-3, with 13 positions matching TRBD2. Germline V gene lookup returns CDR1 SEHNR and CDR2 FQNEAQ (reference sequence). Unmatched junction bases numbered 5, after V lost 6 bases and J lost 2 bases. The CDR3 runs 16 residues. The CDR3 here is CASRRGLAGNTDTQYF. CDR3 sequence (DNA): TGTGCCAGCAGGAGGGGACTAGCGGGGAACACAGATACGCAGTATTTT. The full variable domain, with the rest looked up from reference TRBV7-9 and TRBJ2-3, is DTGVSQNPRHKITKRGQNVTFRCDPISEHNRLYWYRQTLGQGPEFLTYFQNEAQLEKSRLLSDRFSAERPKGSFSTLEIQRTEQGDSAMYLCASRRGLAGNTDTQYFGPGTRLTVL.

Here the CDR3 reads CASSLGDRTLQETQYF. The CDR3, as DNA: TGCGCCAGCAGCTTGGGGGACAGGACCCTCCAAGAGACCCAGTACTTC. The rearrangement uses TRBV5-1 and TRBJ2-5, with 8 bases that match TRBD1. The CDR3 covers 16 residues. Per the germline V gene, CDR1 is SGHRS and CDR2 is YFSETQ. The trim removed 0 bases at V and 1 base at J, leaving 5 bases unmatched.

The chain uses TRBV6-5 and TRBJ1-1, with D possibly matching TRBD1 (5 bases). The CDR3 loop spans 12 amino acids. From germline, CDR1 is MNHEY and CDR2 SVGAGI. Trimming took 10 bases from V and 4 from J, leaving 13 bases between them. CDR3 bases: TGTGCCATAGAGACAGTTTTCACTGAAGCTTTCTTT. It is translated as CAIETVFTEAFF.

The chain couples TRBV5-1 to TRBJ1-4; 7 nucleotides agree with TRBD1. Germline CDR1 SGHRS, CDR2 YFSETQ. After removal of 5 bases from V and 5 bases from J, the junction contained 3 bases not matched to a gene. This CDR3 comprises 13 residues. The CDR3 loop is CASSQGENEKLFF. In DNA, the CDR3 is TGCGCCAGCAGTCAGGGGGAAAATGAAAAACTGTTTTTT.

The genes are TRBV4-1 and TRBJ1-4; D is uncertain. The V gene's germline CDR1 is MGHRA and CDR2 YSYEKL. This CDR3 has 16 amino acids. Trimming pared 1 base from V and 6 bases from J, leaving 15 bases between. CDR3: CASSQVAAVVDEKLFF. CDR3 in DNA: TGCGCCAGCAGCCAAGTCGCGGCAGTGGTGGATGAAAAACTGTTTTTT.